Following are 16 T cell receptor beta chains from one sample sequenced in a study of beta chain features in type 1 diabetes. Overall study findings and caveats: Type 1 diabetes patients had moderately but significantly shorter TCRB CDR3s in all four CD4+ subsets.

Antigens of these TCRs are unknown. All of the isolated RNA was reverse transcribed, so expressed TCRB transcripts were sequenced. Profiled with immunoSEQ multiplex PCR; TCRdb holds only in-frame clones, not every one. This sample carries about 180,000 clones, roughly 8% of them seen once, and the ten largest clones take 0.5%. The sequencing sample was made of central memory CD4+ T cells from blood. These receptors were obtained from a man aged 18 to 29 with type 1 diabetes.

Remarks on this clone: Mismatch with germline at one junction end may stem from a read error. CDR3 DNA sequence: TGTGCCAGCAGCTTTGGACAGGGGGGAGGAGAGCACTTC. This codes for CASSFGQGGGEHF. The chain uses TRBV9 and TRBJ2-7; 10 nucleotides align to TRBD1. CDR1 SGDLS and CDR2 YYNGEE come from the germline V gene. The CDR3 totals 13 residues.

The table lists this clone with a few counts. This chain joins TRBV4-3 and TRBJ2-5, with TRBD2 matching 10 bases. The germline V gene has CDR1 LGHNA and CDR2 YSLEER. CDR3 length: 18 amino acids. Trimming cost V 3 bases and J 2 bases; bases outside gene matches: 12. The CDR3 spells CASSHLYRTSGVQETQYF. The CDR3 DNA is TGCGCCAGCAGCCATCTTTATCGAACTAGCGGGGTACAAGAGACCCAGTACTTC.

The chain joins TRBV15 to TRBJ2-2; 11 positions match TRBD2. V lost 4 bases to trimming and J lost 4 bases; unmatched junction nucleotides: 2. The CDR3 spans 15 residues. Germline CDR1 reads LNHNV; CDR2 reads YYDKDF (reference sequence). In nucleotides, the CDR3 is TGTGCCACCAGCAAAGGACTAGCGGGCACCGGGGAGCTGTTTTTT. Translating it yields CATSKGLAGTGELFF.

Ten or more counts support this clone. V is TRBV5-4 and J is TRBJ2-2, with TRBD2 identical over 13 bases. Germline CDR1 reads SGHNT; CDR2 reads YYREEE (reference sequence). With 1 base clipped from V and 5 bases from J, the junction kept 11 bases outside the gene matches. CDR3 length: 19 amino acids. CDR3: CASSLKLAGGPLGTGELFF. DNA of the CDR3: TGTGCCAGCAGCTTGAAACTAGCGGGAGGGCCGCTGGGGACCGGGGAGCTGTTTTTT. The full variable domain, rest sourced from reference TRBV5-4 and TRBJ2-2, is ETGVTQSPTHLIKTRGQQVTLRCSSQSGHNTVSWYQQALGQGPQFIFQYYREEENGRGNFPPRFSGLQFPNYSSELNVNALELDDSALYLCASSLKLAGGPLGTGELFFGEGSRLTVL.

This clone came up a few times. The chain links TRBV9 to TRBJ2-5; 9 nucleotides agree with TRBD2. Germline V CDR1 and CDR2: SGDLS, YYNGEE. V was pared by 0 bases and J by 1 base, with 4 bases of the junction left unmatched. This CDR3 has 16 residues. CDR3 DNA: TGTGCCAGCAGCGTAGCCTCGACTAGCGGCCAAGAGACCCAGTACTTC. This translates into CASSVASTSGQETQYF.

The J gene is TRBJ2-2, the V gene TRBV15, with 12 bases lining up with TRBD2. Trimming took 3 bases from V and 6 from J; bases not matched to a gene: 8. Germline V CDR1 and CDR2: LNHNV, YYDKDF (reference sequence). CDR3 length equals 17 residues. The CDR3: CATSRKLAGGLPGELFF. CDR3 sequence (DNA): TGTGCCACCAGCAGGAAACTAGCGGGAGGATTGCCCGGGGAGCTGTTTTTT.

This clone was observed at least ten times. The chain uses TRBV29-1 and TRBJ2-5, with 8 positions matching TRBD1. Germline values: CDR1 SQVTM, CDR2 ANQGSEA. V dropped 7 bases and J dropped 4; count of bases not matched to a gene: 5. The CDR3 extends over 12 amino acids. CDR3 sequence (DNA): TGCAGCGCCGAGGGACAGGTAGAGACCCAGTACTTC. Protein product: CSAEGQVETQYF.

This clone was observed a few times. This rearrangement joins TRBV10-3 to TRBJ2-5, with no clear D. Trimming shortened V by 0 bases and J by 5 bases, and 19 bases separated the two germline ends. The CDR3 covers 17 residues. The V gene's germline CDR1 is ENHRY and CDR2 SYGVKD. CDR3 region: CAISESVRRLASETQYF. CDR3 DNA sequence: TGTGCCATCAGTGAGTCTGTGAGACGACTTGCGTCGGAGACCCAGTACTTC.

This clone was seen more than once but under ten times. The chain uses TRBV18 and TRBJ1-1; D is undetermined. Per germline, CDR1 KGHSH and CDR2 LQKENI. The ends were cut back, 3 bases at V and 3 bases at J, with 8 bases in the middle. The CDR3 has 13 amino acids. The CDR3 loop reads CASSPSGDTEAFF. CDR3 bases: TGTGCCAGCTCACCGTCGGGAGACACTGAAGCTTTCTTT.

CDR3 region: CASSLDRAGLFF. The DNA for the CDR3 is TGTGCCAGCAGCTTGGACAGGGCAGGGCTGTTTTTT. The chain recombines TRBV5-6 with TRBJ2-2, with a tentative D call TRBD1 (6 bases). The germline V and J ends were trimmed by 0 bases and 13 bases, with 10 bases remaining between them. Germline loops: CDR1 SGHDT, CDR2 YYEEEE. The length of the CDR3 is 12 residues.

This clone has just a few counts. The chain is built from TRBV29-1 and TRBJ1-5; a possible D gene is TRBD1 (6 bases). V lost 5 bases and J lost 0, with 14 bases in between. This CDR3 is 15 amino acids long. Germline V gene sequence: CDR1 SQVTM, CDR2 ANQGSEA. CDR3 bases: TGCAGCGTTCTTTGGGGGCCTCCTAGCAATCAGCCCCAGCATTTT. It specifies CSVLWGPPSNQPQHF.

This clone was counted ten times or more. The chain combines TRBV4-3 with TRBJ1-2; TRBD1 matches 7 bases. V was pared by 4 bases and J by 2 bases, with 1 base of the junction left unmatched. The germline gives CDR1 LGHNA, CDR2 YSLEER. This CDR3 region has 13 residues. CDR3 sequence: CASSPGQNYGYTF. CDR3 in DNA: TGCGCCAGCAGCCCGGGACAGAACTATGGCTACACCTTC.

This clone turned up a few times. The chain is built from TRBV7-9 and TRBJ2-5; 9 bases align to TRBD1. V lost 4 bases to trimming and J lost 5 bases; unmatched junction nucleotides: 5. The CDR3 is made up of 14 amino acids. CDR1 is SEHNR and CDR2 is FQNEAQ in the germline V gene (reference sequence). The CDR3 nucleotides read TGTGCCAGCAGCTCCGGGACAGGGCTTGAGACCCAGTACTTC. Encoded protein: CASSSGTGLETQYF.

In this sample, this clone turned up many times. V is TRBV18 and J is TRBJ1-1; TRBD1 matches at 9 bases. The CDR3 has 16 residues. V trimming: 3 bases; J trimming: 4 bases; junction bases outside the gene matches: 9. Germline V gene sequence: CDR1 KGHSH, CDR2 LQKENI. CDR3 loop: CASSPSGTGKGTEAFF. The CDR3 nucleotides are TGTGCCAGCTCACCCTCCGGGACAGGGAAGGGCACTGAAGCTTTCTTT.

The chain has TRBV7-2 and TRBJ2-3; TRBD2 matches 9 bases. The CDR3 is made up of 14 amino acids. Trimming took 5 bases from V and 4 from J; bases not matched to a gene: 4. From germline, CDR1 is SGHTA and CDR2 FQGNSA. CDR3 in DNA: TGTGCCAGCAGCGGGACTAGCAAGGCAGATACGCAGTATTTT. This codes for CASSGTSKADTQYF. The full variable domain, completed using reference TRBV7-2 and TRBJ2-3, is GAGVSQSPSNKVTEKGKDVELRCDPISGHTALYWYRQSLGQGLEFLIYFQGNSAPDKSGLPSDRFSAERTGGSVSTLTIQRTQQEDSAVYLCASSGTSKADTQYFGPGTRLTVL.

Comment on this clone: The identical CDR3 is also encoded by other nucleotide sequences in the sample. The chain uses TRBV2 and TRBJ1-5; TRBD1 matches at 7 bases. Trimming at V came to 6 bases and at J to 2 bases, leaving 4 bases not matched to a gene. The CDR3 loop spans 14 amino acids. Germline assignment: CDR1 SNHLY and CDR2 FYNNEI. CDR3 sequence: CASSATGGNQPQHF. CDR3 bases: TGTGCCAGCAGCGCTACAGGGGGCAATCAGCCCCAGCATTTT.